This T cell receptor (beta chain) was captured by sequencing in a study of early T cells in non-severe SARS-CoV-2 infection. Whole-study context: The sequenced material was bulk RNA from unsorted whole blood, and its chains were unpaired. Overall study findings and caveats: Matching results from VDJdb favored anti-spike CD8 responses, leaving private and CD4 specificities undetected.

In the case of this clonotype: Its cognate antigen is unknown.

Germline V gene lookup returns CDR1 SNHLY and CDR2 FYNNEI. V was shortened by 0 bases and J by 6 bases, with 10 bases between the two germline ends. This CDR3 comprises 14 residues. Researchers tagged individual cDNA molecules with unique molecular identifiers. Using its own MiXCR run on the 5' RACE reads, TCRdb lists one record per CDR3 protein. The repertoire consists of approximately 47,000 distinct CDR3 sequences, with roughly a tenth occurring once and the leading ten covering about 5.4%. This sequence joins TRBV2 and TRBJ2-3; D uncertain. The sample here was whole blood, taken at baseline. This clonotype was sampled from an adult who was a healthcare worker with PCR-confirmed SARS-CoV-2 infection or an uninfected control (not recorded which). The CDR3 DNA reads TGTGCCAGCAGTGAAGCCACTCTCGCCGATACGCAGTATTTT. Translating gives CASSEATLADTQYF.